A single sample gave rise to the 27 T cell receptor beta chains below, sequenced in a study of shared clonotypes between healthy human individuals. Some clones are missing from TCRdb's copy, which holds only in-frame ones; the method was immunoSEQ multiplex PCR. The sample contains 1,500,000 or so clones, just under 99% of which appear only once. Sequencing used naive CD4+ T cells sorted from blood. Documented subset: CD45RA+ positively selected. The receptors come from a man aged 25 to 45 in good health.

This chain joins TRBV5-4 and TRBJ2-7; 7 bases map to TRBD2. In germline, CDR1 is SGHNT, CDR2 YYREEE (reference sequence). CDR3 size: 14 residues. Trimming removed 0 bases from V and 7 bases from J; junction bases left unmatched: 7. Here the CDR3 reads CASSLEGGPVEQYF. Here the CDR3 DNA reads TGTGCCAGCAGCTTGGAGGGAGGGCCGGTAGAGCAGTACTTC.

Regarding this clone: Different DNA sequences within this sample yield the same CDR3. The rearrangement uses TRBV5-1 and TRBJ1-1; D possibly corresponds to TRBD1 (5 bases). Germline CDR1 is SGHRS and CDR2 is YFSETQ. The ends were cut back, 2 bases at V and 3 bases at J, with 11 bases in the middle. The CDR3 has 14 residues. The CDR3 DNA reads TGCGCCAGCAGCTTAGAGGGGAGAGACACTGAAGCTTTCTTT. Its protein is CASSLEGRDTEAFF.

The CDR3: CASGSGFSNQPQHF. The CDR3 DNA reads TGTGCCAGCGGGAGTGGATTTAGCAATCAGCCCCAGCATTTT. The chain has TRBV2 and TRBJ1-5; D ambiguous. V was shortened by 8 bases and J by 0 bases, with 11 bases between the two germline ends. Germline assignment: CDR1 SNHLY and CDR2 FYNNEI. CDR3 length: 14 amino acids.

This chain connects TRBV5-1 to TRBJ2-1; 9 nucleotides agree with TRBD2. CDR1 SGHRS and CDR2 YFSETQ come from the germline V gene. J gave up 7 bases and V 0 bases, and 8 bases lay outside the gene matches. This CDR3 contains 16 residues. The CDR3 reads CASSLEASGITNEQFF. For the CDR3, the DNA is TGCGCCAGCAGCTTGGAGGCTAGCGGGATCACTAATGAGCAGTTCTTC. Complete variable domain (other parts from reference TRBV5-1 and TRBJ2-1): KAGVTQTPRYLIKTRGQQVTLSCSPISGHRSVSWYQQTPGQGLQFLFEYFSETQRNKGNFPGRFSGRQFSNSRSEMNVSTLELGDSALYLCASSLEASGITNEQFFGPGTRLTVL.

V gene TRBV13 combines with J gene TRBJ2-7, with 8 bases aligning to TRBD2. Germline CDR1 and CDR2: PRHDT and FYEKMQ (reference sequence). CDR3 length: 16 amino acids. Losses at the gene ends were 0 bases for V and 3 bases for J; bases not matched to a gene: 7. CDR3 DNA: TGTGCCAGCAGCTTAGGCCCGGGACTAGAGAACTACGAGCAGTACTTC. Residues: CASSLGPGLENYEQYF. The variable domain in full, completed from reference TRBV13 and TRBJ2-7, reads AAGVIQSPRHLIKEKRETATLKCYPIPRHDTVYWYQQGPGQDPQFLISFYEKMQSDKGSIPDRFSAQQFSDYHSELNMSSLELGDSALYFCASSLGPGLENYEQYFGPGTRLTVT.

This chain uses TRBV5-4 with TRBJ1-2; D uncertain. The V gene's germline CDR1 is SGHNT and CDR2 YYREEE (reference sequence). Trimming cost V 0 bases and J 6 bases, with 15 bases left between them. This CDR3 spans 15 amino acids. The CDR3 is CASSLDPTLEDGYTF. CDR3 nucleotide sequence: TGTGCCAGCAGCTTGGATCCGACGCTCGAGGATGGCTACACCTTC. The full variable domain, completed using reference TRBV5-4 and TRBJ1-2, is ETGVTQSPTHLIKTRGQQVTLRCSSQSGHNTVSWYQQALGQGPQFIFQYYREEENGRGNFPPRFSGLQFPNYSSELNVNALELDDSALYLCASSLDPTLEDGYTFGSGTRLTVV.

This chain connects TRBV5-4 to TRBJ2-1, with D perhaps TRBD1 (6 bases). Trimming removed 0 bases from V and 4 bases from J, with 11 bases in between. This CDR3 comprises 15 residues. The V gene's germline CDR1 is SGHNT and CDR2 YYREEE (reference sequence). The CDR3 is CASSLEPGAYNEQFF. CDR3 in DNA: TGTGCCAGCAGCTTGGAGCCAGGGGCTTACAATGAGCAGTTCTTC.

This chain links TRBV5-5 with TRBJ2-4, with no clear D. This CDR3 has 14 amino acids. Germline-derived CDR1 and CDR2 are SGHKS and YYEKEE (reference sequence). V was cut by 1 base and J by 1 base, with 6 bases left in between. The CDR3 reads CASSLLLAKNIQYF. CDR3 nucleotides: TGTGCCAGCAGCTTGTTGCTGGCCAAAAACATTCAGTACTTC. Filled out from reference TRBV5-5 and TRBJ2-4, the complete variable domain reads DAGVTQSPTHLIKTRGQQVTLRCSPISGHKSVSWYQQVLGQGPQFIFQYYEKEERGRGNFPDRFSARQFPNYSSELNVNALLLGDSALYLCASSLLLAKNIQYFGAGTRLSVL.

This chain joins TRBV19 and TRBJ2-2; 7 nucleotides agree with TRBD2. This CDR3 is 15 amino acids long. CDR1 LNHDA and CDR2 SQIVND come from the germline V gene (reference sequence). V gave up 7 bases and J gave up 4 bases; unmatched junction bases: 9. The DNA of the CDR3 is TGTGCCAGTAAAGGGTGGGAGGGCGGCACCGGGGAGCTGTTTTTT. Its protein is CASKGWEGGTGELFF. The full variable domain, with the rest looked up from reference TRBV19 and TRBJ2-2, is DGGITQSPKYLFRKEGQNVTLSCEQNLNHDAMYWYRQDPGQGLRLIYYSQIVNDFQKGDIAEGYSVSREKKESFPLTVTSAQKNPTAFYLCASKGWEGGTGELFFGEGSRLTVL.

The DNA for the CDR3 is TGTGCCAGCAGTTTACCGGGGGGACCCTATTACGAGCAGTACTTC. It yields the protein CASSLPGGPYYEQYF. V usage is TRBV28 and J usage is TRBJ2-7, with 7 bases that match TRBD2. The germline gives CDR1 MDHEN, CDR2 SYDVKM. Trimming removed 2 bases from V and 4 bases from J; junction bases left unmatched: 8. This CDR3 has 15 amino acids.

This rearrangement joins TRBV5-1 to TRBJ1-4; 9 bases match TRBD1. The ends lost 4 bases at V and 13 bases at J; junction bases unmatched: 11. This CDR3 is built from 14 residues. Germline V gene lookup returns CDR1 SGHRS and CDR2 YFSETQ. This CDR3 reads CASSVGQGKFRLFF. CDR3 in DNA: TGCGCCAGCAGCGTAGGACAGGGGAAGTTCAGACTGTTTTTT.

The chain has TRBV7-2 and TRBJ2-7; D may be TRBD1 or TRBD2 (5 bases each). The germline gives CDR1 SGHTA, CDR2 FQGNSA. This CDR3 is 17 amino acids long. V gave up 0 bases and J gave up 3 bases, with 18 bases separating them. CDR3 in DNA: TGTGCCAGCAGCTTAGCGGGGGTCACCCTTTCCCGCTACGAGCAGTACTTC. Protein sequence: CASSLAGVTLSRYEQYF.

The rearrangement uses TRBV6-6 and TRBJ1-2; the D is unclear. From germline, CDR1 is MNHNY and CDR2 SVGAGI (reference sequence). The CDR3 length is 13 residues. Deletions cut 9 bases from V and 4 bases from J, with 15 bases between. The CDR3 coding sequence is TGTGCCAGTGCCAGCCCCCCCGGCTATGGCTACACCTTC. Protein product: CASASPPGYGYTF.

The J gene is TRBJ2-3, the V gene TRBV27; D uncertain. V was cut by 3 bases and J by 4 bases, with 14 bases left in between. Looked up from germline, CDR1 is MNHEY and CDR2 is SMNVEV (reference sequence). The length of the CDR3 is 15 residues. The CDR3 DNA sequence: TGTGCCAGCAGTTTGGTCGGAAGCACTTCAGATACGCAGTATTTT. The encoded protein is CASSLVGSTSDTQYF.

The V gene is TRBV7-3, the J gene TRBJ2-7, with D tentatively TRBD2 (6 bases). The CDR3 loop spans 14 amino acids. The germline V gene encodes CDR1 SGHTA and CDR2 FQGTGA. The V and J ends lost 5 bases and 2 bases respectively, with 13 bases between them. The CDR3 reads CASSPLGRPYEQYF. Written as DNA, the CDR3 is TGTGCCAGCAGCCCCCTTGGGAGGCCCTACGAGCAGTACTTC. Supplemented by reference TRBV7-3 and TRBJ2-7, the full variable domain reads GAGVSQTPSNKVTEKGKYVELRCDPISGHTALYWYRQSLGQGPEFLIYFQGTGAADDSGLPNDRFFAVRPEGSVSTLKIQRTERGDSAVYLCASSPLGRPYEQYFGPGTRLTVT.

The genes are TRBV5-1 and TRBJ2-3; 11 bases fit TRBD1. The CDR3 contains 17 residues. Germline V gene sequence: CDR1 SGHRS, CDR2 YFSETQ. V was clipped by 4 bases and J by 3 bases; unmatched bases: 10. CDR3 sequence reads: CASSGLGGDRGTDTQYF. Written as DNA, the CDR3 is TGCGCCAGCAGCGGACTAGGAGGGGACAGGGGGACAGATACGCAGTATTTT.

This chain uses TRBV7-8 with TRBJ2-5; D ambiguous. V dropped 2 bases and J dropped 5 bases, with 9 bases sitting between them. Germline CDR1 SGHVS, CDR2 FQNEAQ. The CDR3 is 13 residues long. The CDR3 nucleotides read TGTGCCAGCAGCTTAAGTGGCGCGGAGACCCAGTACTTC. It translates to CASSLSGAETQYF.

V and J are TRBV18 and TRBJ2-1, with TRBD2 matching over 7 bases. V was clipped by 2 bases and J by 2 bases; unmatched bases: 6. Germline CDR1 is KGHSH and CDR2 is LQKENI. This CDR3 region has 16 residues. The CDR3 bases are TGTGCCAGCTCACCATTGGCTAGCGGAGCCTACAATGAGCAGTTCTTC. This encodes CASSPLASGAYNEQFF.

V and J are TRBV5-8 and TRBJ2-7, with D perhaps TRBD1 (6 bases). CDR3 length: 12 residues. Trimming took off 3 bases at V and 4 bases at J, with 8 bases between the two ends. In germline, CDR1 is SGHTS, CDR2 YDEGEE. This CDR3 reads CASSSDRYEQYF. The CDR3 DNA is TGTGCCAGCAGCTCTGACAGGTACGAGCAGTACTTC. Drawing the rest from reference TRBV5-8 and TRBJ2-7, the complete variable domain is EAGVTQSPTHLIKTRGQQATLRCSPISGHTSVYWYQQALGLGLQFLLWYDEGEERNRGNFPPRFSGRQFPNYSSELNVNALELEDSALYLCASSSDRYEQYFGPGTRLTVT.

V and J are TRBV4-2 and TRBJ1-2; 10 bases align to TRBD1. There are 17 residues in the CDR3. The V segment lost 5 bases and the J segment 5 bases; nucleotides outside the gene matches: 14. Germline CDR1 and CDR2: LGHNA and YNFKEQ. The CDR3 reads CASSSRSLDRGLYGYTF. The CDR3 DNA reads as TGTGCCAGCAGCTCCCGCTCCCTAGACAGGGGGCTGTATGGCTACACCTTC.

The chain carries TRBV19 and TRBJ2-7; no reliable D call. This CDR3 has 14 residues. Germline CDR1 reads LNHDA; CDR2 reads SQIVND (reference sequence). V lost 4 bases and J lost 4, with 14 bases in between. CDR3 in DNA: TGTGCCAGTAGTACTGGTGCGGTCGGGTACGAGCAGTACTTC. The encoded protein is CASSTGAVGYEQYF.

This clone was observed a single time. The chain combines TRBV13 with TRBJ2-1; the match to TRBD1 covers 7 bases. Looked up from germline, CDR1 is PRHDT and CDR2 is FYEKMQ (reference sequence). Trimming took 5 bases from V and 10 from J; bases not matched to a gene: 5. The CDR3 extends over 12 amino acids. In DNA, the CDR3 is TGTGCCAGCAGCCCCGAGGACAGGGAGCAGTTCTTC. Its translation: CASSPEDREQFF.

The table lists this clone with a count of one. The V gene is TRBV13, the J gene TRBJ2-7; 11 bases are shared with TRBD2. CDR3 length equals 17 residues. In germline, CDR1 is PRHDT, CDR2 FYEKMQ (reference sequence). The J segment lost 0 bases and the V segment lost 0 bases, leaving 4 bases of the junction unmatched. The CDR3 reads CASSLGGLAEHSYEQYF. CDR3 nucleotides: TGTGCCAGCAGCTTAGGGGGACTAGCGGAACACTCCTACGAGCAGTACTTC.

This chain links TRBV19 with TRBJ1-5; D ambiguous. V lost 7 bases to trimming and J lost 2 bases, with 12 bases between them. Per the germline V gene, CDR1 is LNHDA and CDR2 is SQIVND (reference sequence). This CDR3 comprises 14 residues. The CDR3 loop is CASKQGFGNQPQHF. The CDR3 nucleotides are TGTGCCAGTAAGCAAGGGTTCGGCAATCAGCCCCAGCATTTT.

Comment on this clone: Other DNA sequences in the sample encode the same CDR3. This sequence joins TRBV28 and TRBJ1-1; D gene uncertain. Per germline, CDR1 MDHEN and CDR2 SYDVKM. The CDR3 is 11 residues long. Between the trimmed V and J ends, which lost 2 bases and 4 bases, there was a span of 2 bases. The CDR3 region has the DNA TGTGCCAGCAGTTTACGCACTGAAGCTTTCTTT. Protein sequence: CASSLRTEAFF.

The chain is built from TRBV6-5 and TRBJ2-2, with D uncertain. Germline V gives CDR1 MNHEY, CDR2 SVGAGI. Trimming left V 2 bases short and J 3 bases short, with 13 bases between. The CDR3 loop spans 16 amino acids. Here the CDR3 reads CASSYGEGWDTGELFF. CDR3 bases: TGTGCCAGCAGTTACGGGGAAGGGTGGGACACCGGGGAGCTGTTTTTT.

The chain links TRBV11-3 to TRBJ2-7; D could derive from TRBD1 or TRBD2 (7 bases each). V lost 5 bases and J 3 bases, leaving 14 bases between the germline ends. The CDR3 has 14 residues. Per the germline V gene, CDR1 is SGHNT and CDR2 is YENEEA. CDR3 region: CASSAGGEVYEQYF. The CDR3 nucleotides are TGTGCCAGCAGCGCAGGGGGGGAAGTCTACGAGCAGTACTTC.